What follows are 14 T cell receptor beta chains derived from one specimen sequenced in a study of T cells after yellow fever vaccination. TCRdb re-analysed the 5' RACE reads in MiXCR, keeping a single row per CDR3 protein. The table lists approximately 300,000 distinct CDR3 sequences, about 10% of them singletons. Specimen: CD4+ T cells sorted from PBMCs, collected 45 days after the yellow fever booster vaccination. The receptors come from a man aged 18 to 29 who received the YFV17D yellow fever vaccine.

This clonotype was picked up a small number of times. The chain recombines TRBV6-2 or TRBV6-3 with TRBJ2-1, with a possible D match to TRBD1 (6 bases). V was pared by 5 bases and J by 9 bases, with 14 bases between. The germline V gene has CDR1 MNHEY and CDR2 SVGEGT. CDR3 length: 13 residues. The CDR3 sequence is CASSDLQGTEQFF. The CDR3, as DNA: TGTGCCAGCAGTGACCTACAGGGAACTGAGCAGTTCTTC.

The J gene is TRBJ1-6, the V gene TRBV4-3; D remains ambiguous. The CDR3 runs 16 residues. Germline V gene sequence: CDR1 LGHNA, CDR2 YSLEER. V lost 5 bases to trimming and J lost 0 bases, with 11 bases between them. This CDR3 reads CASSAHPSSYNSPLHF. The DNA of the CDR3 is TGCGCCAGCAGCGCCCACCCTAGCTCCTATAATTCACCCCTCCACTTT.

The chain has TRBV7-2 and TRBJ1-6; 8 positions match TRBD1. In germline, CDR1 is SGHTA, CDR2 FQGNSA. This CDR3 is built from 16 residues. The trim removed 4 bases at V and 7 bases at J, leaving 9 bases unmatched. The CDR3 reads CASSSLWGTGNSPLHF. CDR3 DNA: TGTGCCAGCAGCTCCCTGTGGGGGACAGGCAATTCACCCCTCCACTTT.

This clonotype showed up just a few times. CDR3 in amino acids: CASSLTGAVNTEAFF. The DNA of the CDR3 is TGTGCCAGCAGCTTAACAGGGGCGGTCAACACTGAAGCTTTCTTT. This chain connects TRBV7-2 to TRBJ1-1, with 7 bases fitting TRBD1. CDR3 length equals 15 residues. Trimming took 2 bases from V and 2 from J; bases not matched to a gene: 5. Germline CDR1 SGHTA, CDR2 FQGNSA.

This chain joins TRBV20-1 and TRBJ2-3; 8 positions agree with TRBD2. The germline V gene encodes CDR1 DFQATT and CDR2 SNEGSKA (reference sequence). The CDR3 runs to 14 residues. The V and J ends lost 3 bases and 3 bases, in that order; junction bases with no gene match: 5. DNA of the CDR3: TGCAGTGCTAGGAGCGGGGGTTGGACAGATACGCAGTATTTT. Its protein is CSARSGGWTDTQYF.

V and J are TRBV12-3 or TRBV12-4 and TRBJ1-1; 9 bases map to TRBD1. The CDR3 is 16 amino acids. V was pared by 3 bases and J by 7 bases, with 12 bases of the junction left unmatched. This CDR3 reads CASSFRDRGGKSEAFF. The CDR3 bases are TGTGCCAGCAGTTTTAGAGACAGGGGGGGAAAGAGTGAAGCTTTCTTT.

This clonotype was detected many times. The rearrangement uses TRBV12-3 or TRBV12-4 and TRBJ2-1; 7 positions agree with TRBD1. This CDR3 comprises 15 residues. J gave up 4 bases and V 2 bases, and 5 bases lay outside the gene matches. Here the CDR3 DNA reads TGTGCCAGCAGTTTAAGGACAGGCGGTTACAATGAGCAGTTCTTC. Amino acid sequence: CASSLRTGGYNEQFF.

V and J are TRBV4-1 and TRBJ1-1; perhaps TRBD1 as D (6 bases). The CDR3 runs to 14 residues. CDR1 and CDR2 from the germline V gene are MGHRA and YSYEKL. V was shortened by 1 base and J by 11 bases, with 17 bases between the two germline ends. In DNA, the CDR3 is TGCGCCAGCAGCCAAGTTGGAGGGGGGAGAGATGCTTTCTTT. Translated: CASSQVGGGRDAFF.

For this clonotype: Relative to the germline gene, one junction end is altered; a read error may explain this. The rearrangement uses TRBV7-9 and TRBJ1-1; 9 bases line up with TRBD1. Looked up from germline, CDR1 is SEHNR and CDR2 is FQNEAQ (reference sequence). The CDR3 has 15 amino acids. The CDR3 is CAGSPRQGEYTEAFF. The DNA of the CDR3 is TGTGCCGGCAGCCCGCGACAGGGGGAGTATACTGAAGCTTTCTTT. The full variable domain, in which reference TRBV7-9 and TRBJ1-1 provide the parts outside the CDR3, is DTGVSQNPRHKITKRGQNVTFRCDPISEHNRLYWYRQTLGQGPEFLTYFQNEAQLEKSRLLSDRFSAERPKGSFSTLEIQRTEQGDSAMYLCAGSPRQGEYTEAFFGQGTRLTVV.

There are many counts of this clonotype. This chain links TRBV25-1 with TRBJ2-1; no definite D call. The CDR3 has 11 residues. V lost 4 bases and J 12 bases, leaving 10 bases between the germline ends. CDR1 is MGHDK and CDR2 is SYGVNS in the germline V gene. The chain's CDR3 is CASSVGIGQFF. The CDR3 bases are TGTGCCAGCAGTGTTGGGATCGGGCAGTTCTTC.

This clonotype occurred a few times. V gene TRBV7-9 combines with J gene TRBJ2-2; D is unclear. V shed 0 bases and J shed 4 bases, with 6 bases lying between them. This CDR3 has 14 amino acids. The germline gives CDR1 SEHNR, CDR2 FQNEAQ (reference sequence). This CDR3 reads CASSLASFTGELFF. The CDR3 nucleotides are TGTGCCAGCAGCTTAGCCAGTTTCACCGGGGAGCTGTTTTTT.

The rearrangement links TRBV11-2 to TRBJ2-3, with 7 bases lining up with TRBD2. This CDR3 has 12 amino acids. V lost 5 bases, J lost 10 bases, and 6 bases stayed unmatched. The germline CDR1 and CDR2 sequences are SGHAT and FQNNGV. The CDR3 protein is CASSPATSPQYF. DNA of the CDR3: TGTGCCAGCAGCCCAGCGACTAGCCCGCAGTATTTT.

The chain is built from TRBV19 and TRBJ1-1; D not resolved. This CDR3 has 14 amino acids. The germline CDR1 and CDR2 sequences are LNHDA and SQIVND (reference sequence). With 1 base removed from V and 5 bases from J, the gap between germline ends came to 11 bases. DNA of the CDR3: TGTGCCAGTAGTATAGCTGGGGTCGGGACTGAAGCTTTCTTT. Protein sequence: CASSIAGVGTEAFF.

In DNA, the CDR3 is TGTGCCATCCGGAGAGGGGGCCCGAACACCGGGGAGCTGTTTTTT. This translates into CAIRRGGPNTGELFF. The chain joins TRBV10-3 to TRBJ2-2; 7 bases are shared with TRBD1. The J segment lost 0 bases and the V segment lost 8 bases, leaving 6 bases of the junction unmatched. The germline CDR1 and CDR2 sequences are ENHRY and SYGVKD. CDR3 size: 15 residues.